A selection of T cell receptor beta chains follows, all from one sample in a study of human T cells and chemical hapten exposure. TCRdb fed the RACE reads into MiXCR, producing one record per CDR3 protein. This sample has fewer than 65,000 distinct CDR3 sequences; 9.4% occur once, and the top ten carry 11% to 15%. The specimen comprised whole blood, sampled in connection with sensitization to the hapten diphenylcyclopropenone (DPC). These receptors were taken from a woman in her forties with alopecia areata. Some clones in this sample may be carry-over from other donors' samples. Both conserved end residues are part of each CDR3. The order of the fields is clone size, D gene, J gene, V gene, CDR3 protein, CDR3 DNA. A D gene is named only where the DNA matches it firmly. Size values are once, few and many counts, or a class for expanded clones, and some rows have none.

clone size: many; D gene: TRBD1; J gene: TRBJ2-3; V gene: TRBV28; CDR3 protein: CASSSWTGSTDTQYF; CDR3 DNA: TGTGCCAGCAGTTCGTGGACAGGGAGCACAGATACGCAGTATTTT
clone size: many; D gene: TRBD1; J gene: TRBJ2-2; V gene: TRBV12-3/TRBV12-4; CDR3 protein: CASSPAPGTGRSTGELFF; CDR3 DNA: TGTGCCAGCAGTCCAGCCCCCGGGACAGGGAGGAGCACCGGGGAGCTGTTTTTT
clone size: .; D gene: TRBD1; J gene: TRBJ1-1; V gene: TRBV3-1; CDR3 protein: CASSQEGTAMRAFF; CDR3 DNA: TGTGCCAGCAGCCAAGAAGGGACAGCCATGAGGGCTTTCTTT
clone size: many; D gene: .; J gene: TRBJ2-7; V gene: TRBV28; CDR3 protein: CASGARGVPVYEQYF; CDR3 DNA: TGTGCCAGCGGTGCCCGCGGAGTACCAGTCTACGAGCAGTACTTC
clone size: many; D gene: .; J gene: TRBJ1-5; V gene: TRBV14; CDR3 protein: CASSQEGQPQHF; CDR3 DNA: TGTGCCAGCAGCCAAGAGGGGCAGCCCCAGCATTTT
clone size: .; D gene: .; J gene: TRBJ2-1; V gene: TRBV29-1; CDR3 protein: CSVRKGHGEQFF; CDR3 DNA: TGCAGCGTCCGAAAGGGGCACGGAGAGCAGTTCTTC
clone size: .; D gene: .; J gene: TRBJ2-7; V gene: TRBV20-1; CDR3 protein: CSAKSGHPARYF; CDR3 DNA: TGCAGTGCTAAAAGCGGGCATCCCGCGCGGTACTTC
clone size: many; D gene: TRBD2; J gene: TRBJ2-1; V gene: TRBV20-1; CDR3 protein: CSARSSGPYNEQFF; CDR3 DNA: TGCAGTGCTCGTTCTAGCGGACCCTACAATGAGCAGTTCTTC
clone size: many; D gene: .; J gene: TRBJ1-2; V gene: TRBV7-8; CDR3 protein: CASSLGRNRISNYGYTF; CDR3 DNA: TGTGCCAGCAGCTTAGGGAGAAACAGGATTTCTAACTATGGCTACACCTTC
clone size: many; D gene: TRBD2; J gene: TRBJ2-1; V gene: TRBV7-6; CDR3 protein: CASSLGLAGGINEQFF; CDR3 DNA: TGTGCCAGCAGCCTTGGACTAGCGGGGGGGATCAATGAGCAGTTCTTC
clone size: .; D gene: .; J gene: TRBJ2-1; V gene: TRBV9; CDR3 protein: CASSPWSNNEQFF; CDR3 DNA: TGTGCCAGCAGCCCCTGGTCGAACAATGAGCAGTTCTTC
clone size: many; D gene: TRBD1; J gene: TRBJ1-2; V gene: TRBV3-1; CDR3 protein: CASSRRQGDGYTF; CDR3 DNA: TGTGCCAGCAGTAGGAGACAGGGGGATGGCTACACCTTC
clone size: many; D gene: .; J gene: TRBJ1-3; V gene: TRBV12-3/TRBV12-4; CDR3 protein: CASSLVRSGNTIYF; CDR3 DNA: TGTGCCAGCAGTTTGGTCCGGTCTGGAAACACCATATATTTT
clone size: few; D gene: TRBD2; J gene: TRBJ2-7; V gene: TRBV28; CDR3 protein: CASMSGGYEQYF; CDR3 DNA: TGTGCCAGCATGAGCGGGGGCTACGAGCAGTACTTC
clone size: few; D gene: TRBD2; J gene: TRBJ2-7; V gene: TRBV5-4; CDR3 protein: CASSLGLGDYEQYF; CDR3 DNA: TGTGCCAGCAGCCTGGGACTAGGGGACTACGAGCAGTACTTC
clone size: many; D gene: .; J gene: TRBJ1-1; V gene: TRBV4-1; CDR3 protein: CASNPRVGLGDTEAFF; CDR3 DNA: TGCGCCAGCAACCCCAGGGTTGGCTTGGGCGACACTGAAGCTTTCTTT
clone size: .; D gene: .; J gene: TRBJ1-4; V gene: TRBV7-6; CDR3 protein: CASSLADGGGVFSEKLFF; CDR3 DNA: TGTGCCAGCAGCTTAGCCGATGGAGGGGGGGTATTTTCGGAAAAACTGTTTTTT
clone size: many; D gene: TRBD1; J gene: TRBJ2-7; V gene: TRBV3-1; CDR3 protein: CASSQGGQGLLEQYF; CDR3 DNA: TGTGCCAGCAGCCAAGGGGGACAGGGACTTCTCGAGCAGTACTTC
clone size: many; D gene: .; J gene: TRBJ1-1; V gene: TRBV6-1; CDR3 protein: CASSVTENTEAFF; CDR3 DNA: TGTGCCAGCAGTGTTACAGAGAACACTGAAGCTTTCTTT
clone size: .; D gene: .; J gene: TRBJ2-7; V gene: TRBV7-9; CDR3 protein: CASSLAAYEQYF; CDR3 DNA: TGTGCCAGCAGCTTAGCCGCCTACGAGCAGTACTTC
clone size: many; D gene: TRBD1; J gene: TRBJ2-1; V gene: TRBV2; CDR3 protein: CASSEQGERQFF; CDR3 DNA: TGTGCCAGCAGTGAGCAGGGGGAGCGGCAGTTCTTC
clone size: few; D gene: TRBD1; J gene: TRBJ2-7; V gene: TRBV5-5; CDR3 protein: CASRPGTGGSGEQYF; CDR3 DNA: TGTGCCAGCAGACCCGGGACAGGGGGCTCTGGGGAGCAGTACTTC
clone size: many; D gene: .; J gene: TRBJ1-6; V gene: TRBV7-2; CDR3 protein: CASSLAQGSPLHF; CDR3 DNA: TGTGCCAGCAGCTTAGCGCAGGGTTCACCCCTCCACTTT
clone size: .; D gene: TRBD1; J gene: TRBJ1-4; V gene: TRBV20-1; CDR3 protein: CSALSGTGGTKLFF; CDR3 DNA: TGCAGTGCTCTATCCGGGACAGGGGGCACAAAACTGTTTTTT
clone size: few; D gene: .; J gene: TRBJ2-7; V gene: TRBV12-5; CDR3 protein: CASTSDHYEQYF; CDR3 DNA: TGTGCTAGTACGAGCGATCACTACGAGCAGTACTTC
clone size: many; D gene: TRBD1; J gene: TRBJ2-7; V gene: TRBV29-1; CDR3 protein: CSVGQGLSYEQYF; CDR3 DNA: TGCAGCGTAGGACAGGGGCTCTCCTACGAGCAGTACTTC
clone size: many; D gene: TRBD1; J gene: TRBJ2-2; V gene: TRBV24-1; CDR3 protein: CATRNQGAQNGELFF; CDR3 DNA: TGTGCCACCAGGAATCAGGGGGCGCAAAACGGGGAGCTGTTTTTT
clone size: .; D gene: .; J gene: TRBJ1-1; V gene: TRBV6-5; CDR3 protein: CASSYSASNTEAFF; CDR3 DNA: TGTGCCAGCAGTTACTCGGCCTCGAACACTGAAGCTTTCTTT
clone size: few; D gene: .; J gene: TRBJ2-1; V gene: TRBV7-9; CDR3 protein: CASSHDDKGESYNEQFF; CDR3 DNA: TGTGCCAGCAGCCACGATGACAAGGGGGAATCCTACAATGAGCAGTTCTTC
clone size: .; D gene: .; J gene: TRBJ2-7; V gene: TRBV21-1; CDR3 protein: CASSLREAEPYEQYF; CDR3 DNA: TGTGCCAGCAGCTTACGGGAAGCGGAGCCCTACGAGCAGTACTTC
clone size: many; D gene: .; J gene: TRBJ2-3; V gene: TRBV29-1; CDR3 protein: CSVWGLGSPADTDTQYF; CDR3 DNA: TGCAGCGTCTGGGGCCTCGGGTCCCCCGCAGACACAGATACGCAGTATTTT
clone size: few; D gene: TRBD1; J gene: TRBJ1-1; V gene: TRBV20-1; CDR3 protein: CSARRDRGGTEAFF; CDR3 DNA: TGCAGTGCTAGACGTGACAGGGGAGGCACTGAAGCTTTCTTT
clone size: many; D gene: .; J gene: TRBJ1-4; V gene: TRBV5-1; CDR3 protein: CASTIDSLNEKLFF; CDR3 DNA: TGCGCCAGCACCATCGACAGCCTTAATGAAAAACTGTTTTTT
clone size: many; D gene: .; J gene: TRBJ2-2; V gene: TRBV10-1; CDR3 protein: CASRQHPGELFF; CDR3 DNA: TGCGCCAGCAGGCAGCATCCCGGGGAGCTGTTTTTT
clone size: .; D gene: TRBD1; J gene: TRBJ1-1; V gene: TRBV6-5; CDR3 protein: CASTTGGLTEAFF; CDR3 DNA: TGTGCCAGTACTACAGGGGGCTTAACTGAAGCTTTCTTT
clone size: .; D gene: .; J gene: TRBJ1-1; V gene: TRBV7-3; CDR3 protein: CASSSQGLTEAFF; CDR3 DNA: TGTGCCAGCAGCTCACAGGGCCTCACTGAAGCTTTCTTT
clone size: many; D gene: TRBD2; J gene: TRBJ2-3; V gene: TRBV9; CDR3 protein: CASSVRLAGEDTQYF; CDR3 DNA: TGTGCCAGCAGCGTCAGACTAGCGGGTGAGGATACGCAGTATTTT
clone size: few; D gene: .; J gene: TRBJ1-1; V gene: TRBV15; CDR3 protein: CATSRDQRDGGEAFF; CDR3 DNA: TGTGCCACCAGCAGAGATCAAAGGGATGGCGGTGAAGCTTTCTTT
clone size: few; D gene: TRBD2; J gene: TRBJ2-1; V gene: TRBV4-2; CDR3 protein: CASRLISAGGNNEQFF; CDR3 DNA: TGTGCCAGCAGGCTCATTTCAGCGGGGGGGAACAATGAGCAGTTCTTC
clone size: many; D gene: .; J gene: TRBJ1-2; V gene: TRBV9; CDR3 protein: CASSQNYGYTF; CDR3 DNA: TGTGCCAGCAGTCAAAACTATGGCTACACCTTC
clone size: many; D gene: .; J gene: TRBJ2-7; V gene: TRBV6-1; CDR3 protein: CASSEGPEGGYEQYF; CDR3 DNA: TGTGCCAGCAGTGAAGGCCCTGAAGGGGGGTACGAGCAGTACTTC
clone size: .; D gene: TRBD1; J gene: TRBJ2-6; V gene: TRBV20-1; CDR3 protein: CSASGRDRNSGANVLTF; CDR3 DNA: TGCAGTGCTTCCGGCCGGGACAGAAACTCTGGGGCCAACGTCCTGACTTTC
clone size: many; D gene: .; J gene: TRBJ1-5; V gene: TRBV2; CDR3 protein: CASSRGTSNQPQHF; CDR3 DNA: TGTGCCAGCAGCCGCGGGACAAGCAATCAGCCCCAGCATTTT
clone size: many; D gene: .; J gene: TRBJ1-5; V gene: TRBV12-3/TRBV12-4; CDR3 protein: CASSRGGSSQPQHF; CDR3 DNA: TGTGCCAGCAGTCGAGGGGGTAGTAGTCAGCCCCAGCATTTT
clone size: many; D gene: .; J gene: TRBJ1-5; V gene: TRBV2; CDR3 protein: CASSETRQPHHF; CDR3 DNA: TGTGCCAGCAGTGAAACGCGGCAGCCCCACCATTTT
clone size: many; D gene: TRBD1; J gene: TRBJ1-5; V gene: TRBV5-1; CDR3 protein: CASSSDGQDNQPQHF; CDR3 DNA: TGCGCCAGCAGCTCGGATGGACAGGACAATCAGCCCCAGCATTTT
clone size: .; D gene: TRBD1; J gene: TRBJ2-3; V gene: TRBV18; CDR3 protein: CASSPGQGPDTQYF; CDR3 DNA: TGTGCCAGCTCCCCGGGACAGGGACCAGATACGCAGTATTTT
clone size: few; D gene: TRBD1; J gene: TRBJ2-7; V gene: TRBV28; CDR3 protein: CASSLQGATEQYF; CDR3 DNA: TGTGCCAGCAGTTTACAGGGGGCTACCGAGCAGTACTTC
clone size: .; D gene: .; J gene: TRBJ1-1; V gene: TRBV7-9; CDR3 protein: CASSSTGLTEAFF; CDR3 DNA: TGTGCCAGCAGCTCCACCGGACTCACTGAAGCTTTCTTT
clone size: many; D gene: TRBD1; J gene: TRBJ1-6; V gene: TRBV2; CDR3 protein: CASTPPGQGYSPLHF; CDR3 DNA: TGTGCCAGCACCCCACCGGGACAGGGGTATTCACCCCTCCACTTT
clone size: .; D gene: .; J gene: TRBJ1-5; V gene: TRBV28; CDR3 protein: CASTLRGNQPQHF; CDR3 DNA: TGTGCCAGCACCCTGAGAGGCAATCAGCCCCAGCATTTT
clone size: many; D gene: .; J gene: TRBJ1-1; V gene: TRBV4-2; CDR3 protein: CASSQPREGFPEAFF; CDR3 DNA: TGTGCCAGCAGCCAACCCCGGGAGGGTTTTCCTGAAGCTTTCTTT
clone size: .; D gene: .; J gene: TRBJ1-4; V gene: TRBV28; CDR3 protein: CASSQGSEKLFF; CDR3 DNA: TGTGCCAGCAGCCAGGGTAGTGAAAAACTGTTTTTT
clone size: .; D gene: .; J gene: TRBJ2-1; V gene: TRBV7-2; CDR3 protein: CASSPTSSYNEQFF; CDR3 DNA: TGTGCCAGCAGCCCTACTAGCTCCTACAATGAGCAGTTCTTC
clone size: many; D gene: .; J gene: TRBJ1-6; V gene: TRBV20-1; CDR3 protein: CSARDDRGLGNSPLHF; CDR3 DNA: TGCAGTGCTAGAGATGACCGGGGCTTAGGGAATTCACCCCTCCACTTT